This T cell receptor (beta chain) was obtained from a study of T cell changes during pregnancy in multiple sclerosis. Libraries were prepared by immunoSEQ multiplex PCR; TCRdb keeps only in-frame clonotypes and omits some of them. The sample holds under 85,000 clones, around nine tenths seen once. This clonotype was obtained from a female donor with multiple sclerosis, enrolled in a pregnancy study. The sample here was CD4+ T cells from peripheral blood mononuclear cells, taken before pregnancy.

In DNA form, the CDR3 reads TGCAGCGCTAGCGGGACGAGCTCCTACGAGCAGTACTTC. Residues: CSASGTSSYEQYF. V is TRBV29-1 and J is TRBJ2-7; 9 bases are shared with TRBD2. The CDR3 is 13 residues long. The junction had 4 bases not matched to a gene; V was cut back by 7 bases and J by 0 bases. CDR1 and CDR2 (germline): SQVTM, ANQGSEA.